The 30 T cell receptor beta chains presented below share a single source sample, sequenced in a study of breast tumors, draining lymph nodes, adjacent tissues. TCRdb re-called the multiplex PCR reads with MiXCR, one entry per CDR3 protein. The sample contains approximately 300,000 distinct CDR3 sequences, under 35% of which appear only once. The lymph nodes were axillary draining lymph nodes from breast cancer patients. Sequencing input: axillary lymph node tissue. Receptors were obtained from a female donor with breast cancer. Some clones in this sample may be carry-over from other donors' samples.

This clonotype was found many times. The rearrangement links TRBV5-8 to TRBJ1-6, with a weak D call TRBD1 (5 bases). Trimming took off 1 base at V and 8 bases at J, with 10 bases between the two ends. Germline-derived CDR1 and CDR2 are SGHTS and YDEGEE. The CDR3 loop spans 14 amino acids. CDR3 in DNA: TGTGCCAGCAGCTTGCAGGGTGGGTATTCACCCCTCCACTTT. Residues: CASSLQGGYSPLHF.

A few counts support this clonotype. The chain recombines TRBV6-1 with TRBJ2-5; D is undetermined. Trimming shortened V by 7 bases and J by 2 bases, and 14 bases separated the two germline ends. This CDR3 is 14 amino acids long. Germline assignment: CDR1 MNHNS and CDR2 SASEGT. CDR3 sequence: CASNKGRLQETQYF. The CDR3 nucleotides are TGTGCCAGCAACAAAGGGCGCTTGCAAGAGACCCAGTACTTC.

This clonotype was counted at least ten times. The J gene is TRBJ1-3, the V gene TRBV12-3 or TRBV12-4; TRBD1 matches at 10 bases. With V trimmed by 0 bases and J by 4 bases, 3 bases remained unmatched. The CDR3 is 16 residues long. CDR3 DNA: TGTGCCAGCAGTTTAGCGGACAGGGGGTCCGGAAACACCATATATTTT. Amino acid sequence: CASSLADRGSGNTIYF.

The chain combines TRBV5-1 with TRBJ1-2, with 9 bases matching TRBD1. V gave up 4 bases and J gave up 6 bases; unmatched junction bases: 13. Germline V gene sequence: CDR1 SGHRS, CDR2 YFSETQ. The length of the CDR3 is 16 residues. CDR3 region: CASSTSTGTGRDGYTF. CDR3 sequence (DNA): TGCGCCAGCAGCACGTCTACCGGGACAGGGAGGGATGGCTACACCTTC. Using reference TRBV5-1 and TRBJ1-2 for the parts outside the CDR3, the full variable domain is KAGVTQTPRYLIKTRGQQVTLSCSPISGHRSVSWYQQTPGQGLQFLFEYFSETQRNKGNFPGRFSGRQFSNSRSEMNVSTLELGDSALYLCASSTSTGTGRDGYTFGSGTRLTVV.

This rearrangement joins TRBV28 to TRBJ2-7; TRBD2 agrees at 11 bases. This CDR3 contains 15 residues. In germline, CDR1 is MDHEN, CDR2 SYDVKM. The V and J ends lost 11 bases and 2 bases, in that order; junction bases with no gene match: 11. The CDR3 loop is CAATPLAGGTYEQYF. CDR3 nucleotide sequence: TGTGCCGCCACCCCCCTAGCGGGAGGTACCTACGAGCAGTACTTC. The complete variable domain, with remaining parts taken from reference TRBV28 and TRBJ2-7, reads DVKVTQSSRYLVKRTGEKVFLECVQDMDHENMFWYRQDPGLGLRLIYFSYDVKMKEKGDIPEGYSVSREKKERFSLILESASTNQTSMYLCAATPLAGGTYEQYFGPGTRLTVT.

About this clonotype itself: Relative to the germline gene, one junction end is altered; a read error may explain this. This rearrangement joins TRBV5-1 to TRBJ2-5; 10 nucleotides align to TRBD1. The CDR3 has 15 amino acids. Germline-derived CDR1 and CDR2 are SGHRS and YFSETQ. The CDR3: CASSLGDRGQETQHF. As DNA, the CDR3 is TGTGCCAGCAGCTTGGGGGACAGGGGCCAAGAGACCCAGCACTTC.

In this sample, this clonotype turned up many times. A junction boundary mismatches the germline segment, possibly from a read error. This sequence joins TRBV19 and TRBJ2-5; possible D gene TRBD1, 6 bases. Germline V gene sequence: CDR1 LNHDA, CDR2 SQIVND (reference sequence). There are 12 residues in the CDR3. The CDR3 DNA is TGTGCCAGTAGTTTTAAGACAGGAGTCCAGAACTTC. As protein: CASSFKTGVQNF. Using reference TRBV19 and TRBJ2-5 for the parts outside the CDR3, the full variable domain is DGGITQSPKYLFRKEGQNVTLSCEQNLNHDAMYWYRQDPGQGLRLIYYSQIVNDFQKGDIAEGYSVSREKKESFPLTVTSAQKNPTAFYLCASSFKTGVQNFGPGTRLLVL.

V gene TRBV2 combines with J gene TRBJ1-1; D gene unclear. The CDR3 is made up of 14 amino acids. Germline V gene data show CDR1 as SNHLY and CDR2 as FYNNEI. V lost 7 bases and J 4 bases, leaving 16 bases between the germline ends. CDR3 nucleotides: TGTGCCAGCATGTACGGGAAGTGGGCCACTGAAGCTTTCTTT. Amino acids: CASMYGKWATEAFF.

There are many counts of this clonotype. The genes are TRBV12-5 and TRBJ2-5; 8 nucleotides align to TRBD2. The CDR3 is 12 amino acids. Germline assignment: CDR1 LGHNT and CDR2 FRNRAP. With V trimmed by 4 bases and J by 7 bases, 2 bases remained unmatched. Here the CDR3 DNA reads TGTGCTAGTGGTTCCCGGGGGGGGACCCAGTACTTC. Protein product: CASGSRGGTQYF. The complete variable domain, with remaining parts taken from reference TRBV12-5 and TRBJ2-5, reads DARVTQTPRHKVTEMGQEVTMRCQPILGHNTVFWYRQTMMQGLELLAYFRNRAPLDDSGMPKDRFSAEMPDATLATLKIQPSEPRDSAVYFCASGSRGGTQYFGPGTRLLVL.

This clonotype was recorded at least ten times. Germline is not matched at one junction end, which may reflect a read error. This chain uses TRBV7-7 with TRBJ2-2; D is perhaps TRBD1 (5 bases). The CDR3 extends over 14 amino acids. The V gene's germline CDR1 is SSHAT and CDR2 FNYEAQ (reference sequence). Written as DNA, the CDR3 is TGTGCTAGCAGCACAGGCGCTTACCGGGGGGAGCTGTTTTTT. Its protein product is CASSTGAYRGELFF. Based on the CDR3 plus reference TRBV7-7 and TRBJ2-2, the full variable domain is GAGVSQSPRYKVTKRGQDVTLRCDPISSHATLYWYQQALGQGPEFLTYFNYEAQPDKSGLPSDRFSAERPEGSISTLTIQRTEQRDSAMYRCASSTGAYRGELFFGEGSRLTVL.

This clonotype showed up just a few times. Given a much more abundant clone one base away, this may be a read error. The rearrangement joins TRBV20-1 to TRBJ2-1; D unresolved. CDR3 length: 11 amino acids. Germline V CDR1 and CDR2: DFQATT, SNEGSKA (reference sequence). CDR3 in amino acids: CSARDWVEQLF. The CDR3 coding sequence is TGCAGTGCTAGAGATTGGGTTGAGCAGCTCTTC.

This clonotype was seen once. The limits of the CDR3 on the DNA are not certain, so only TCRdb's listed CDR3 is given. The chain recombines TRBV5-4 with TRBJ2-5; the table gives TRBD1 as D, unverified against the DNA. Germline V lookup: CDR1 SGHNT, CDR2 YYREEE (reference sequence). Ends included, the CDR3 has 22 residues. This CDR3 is CASSFYICSARASLARRETQYF.

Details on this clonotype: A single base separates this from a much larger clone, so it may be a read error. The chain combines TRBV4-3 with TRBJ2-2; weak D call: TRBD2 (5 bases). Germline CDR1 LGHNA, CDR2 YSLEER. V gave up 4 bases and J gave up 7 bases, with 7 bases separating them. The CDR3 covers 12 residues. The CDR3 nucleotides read TGCGCCAGCAGCCTAGCGTTCGGGGAGCTGTTTTTT. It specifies CASSLAFGELFF.

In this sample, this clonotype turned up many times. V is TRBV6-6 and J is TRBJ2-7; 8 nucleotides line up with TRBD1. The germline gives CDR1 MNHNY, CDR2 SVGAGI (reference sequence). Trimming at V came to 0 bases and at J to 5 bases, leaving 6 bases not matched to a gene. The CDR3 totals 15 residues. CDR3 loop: CASSYSGDRRHEQYF. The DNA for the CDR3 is TGTGCCAGCAGTTACTCGGGGGACAGGCGCCACGAGCAGTACTTC.

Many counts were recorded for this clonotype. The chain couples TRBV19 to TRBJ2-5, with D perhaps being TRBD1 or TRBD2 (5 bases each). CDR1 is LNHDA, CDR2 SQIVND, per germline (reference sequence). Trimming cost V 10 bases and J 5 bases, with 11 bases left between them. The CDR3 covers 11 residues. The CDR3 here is CATRWGETQYF. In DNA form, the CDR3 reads TGTGCCACGCGGTGGGGGGAGACCCAGTACTTC.

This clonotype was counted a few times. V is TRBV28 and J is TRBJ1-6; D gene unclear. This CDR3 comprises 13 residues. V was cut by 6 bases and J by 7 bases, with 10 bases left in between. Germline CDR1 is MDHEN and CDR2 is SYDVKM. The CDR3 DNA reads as TGTGCCAGCAGCCCCCTACGGAATTCACCCCTCCACTTT. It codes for CASSPLRNSPLHF.

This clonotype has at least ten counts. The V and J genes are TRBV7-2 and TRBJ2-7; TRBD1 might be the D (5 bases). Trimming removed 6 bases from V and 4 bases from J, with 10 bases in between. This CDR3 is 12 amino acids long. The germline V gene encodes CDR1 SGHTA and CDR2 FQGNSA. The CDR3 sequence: CASSRGPYEQYF. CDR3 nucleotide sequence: TGTGCCAGCAGTAGGGGCCCTTACGAGCAGTACTTC.

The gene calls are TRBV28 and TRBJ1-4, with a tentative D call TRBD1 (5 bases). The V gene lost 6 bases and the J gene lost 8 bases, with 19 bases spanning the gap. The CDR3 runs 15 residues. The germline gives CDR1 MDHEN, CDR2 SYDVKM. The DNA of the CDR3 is TGTGCCAGCAGCCTAGGCGGGACGCAACGAGAAAAACTGTTTTTT. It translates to CASSLGGTQREKLFF.

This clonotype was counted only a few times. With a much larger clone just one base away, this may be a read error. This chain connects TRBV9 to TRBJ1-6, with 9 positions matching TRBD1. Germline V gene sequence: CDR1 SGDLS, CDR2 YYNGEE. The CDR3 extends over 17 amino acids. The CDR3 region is CTSSVAFDGTGFSPLHF. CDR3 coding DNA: TGTACCAGCAGCGTAGCTTTCGACGGGACAGGGTTTTCACCCCTCCACTTT.

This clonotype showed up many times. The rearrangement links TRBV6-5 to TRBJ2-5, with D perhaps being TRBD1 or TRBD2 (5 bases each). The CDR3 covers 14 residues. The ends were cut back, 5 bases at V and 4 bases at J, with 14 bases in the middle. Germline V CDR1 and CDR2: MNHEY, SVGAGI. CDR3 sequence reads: CASSEGPTTETQYF. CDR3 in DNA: TGTGCCAGCAGTGAGGGACCCACGACAGAGACCCAGTACTTC.

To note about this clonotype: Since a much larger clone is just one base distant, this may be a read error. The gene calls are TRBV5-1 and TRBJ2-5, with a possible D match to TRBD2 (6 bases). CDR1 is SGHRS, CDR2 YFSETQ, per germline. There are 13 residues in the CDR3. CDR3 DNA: TGCGCCAGCAGCTTGGGCCCACGGGAGACCCGGTACTTC. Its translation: CASSLGPRETRYF.

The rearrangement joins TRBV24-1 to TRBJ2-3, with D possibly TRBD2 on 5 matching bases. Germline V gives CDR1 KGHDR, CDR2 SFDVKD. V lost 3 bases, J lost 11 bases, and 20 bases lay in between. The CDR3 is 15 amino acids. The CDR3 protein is CATSDERKTYNEQYF. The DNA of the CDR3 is TGTGCCACCAGTGATGAGCGGAAGACCTACAATGAGCAGTATTTT.

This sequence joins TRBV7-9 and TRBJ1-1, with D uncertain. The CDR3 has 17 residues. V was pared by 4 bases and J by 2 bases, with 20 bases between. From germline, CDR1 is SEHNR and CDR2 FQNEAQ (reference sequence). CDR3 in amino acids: CASSYYPPSHRNTEAFF. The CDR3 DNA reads TGTGCCAGCAGCTATTATCCCCCCTCACACAGAAACACTGAAGCTTTCTTT.

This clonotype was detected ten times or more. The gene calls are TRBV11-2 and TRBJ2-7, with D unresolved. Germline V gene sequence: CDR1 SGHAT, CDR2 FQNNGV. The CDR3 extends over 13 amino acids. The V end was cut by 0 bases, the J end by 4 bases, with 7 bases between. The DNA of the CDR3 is TGTGCCAGCAGCTTAGATCACTCATACGAGCAGTACTTC. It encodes CASSLDHSYEQYF.

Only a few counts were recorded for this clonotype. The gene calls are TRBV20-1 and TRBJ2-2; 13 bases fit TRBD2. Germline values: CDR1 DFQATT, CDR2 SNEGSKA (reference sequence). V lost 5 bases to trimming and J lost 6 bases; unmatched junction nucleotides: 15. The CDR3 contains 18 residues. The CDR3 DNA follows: TGCAGTGCTCCCAAAGAACTAGCGGGAGGGCCGGGGTCCGGGGAGCTGTTTTTT. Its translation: CSAPKELAGGPGSGELFF.

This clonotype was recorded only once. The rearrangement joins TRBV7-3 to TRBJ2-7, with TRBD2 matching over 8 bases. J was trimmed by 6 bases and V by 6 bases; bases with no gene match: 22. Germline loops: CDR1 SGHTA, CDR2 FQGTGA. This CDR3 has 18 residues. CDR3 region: CASRTPFAGKREIAEQYF. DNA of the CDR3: TGTGCCAGCAGAACCCCCTTCGCGGGTAAGCGGGAGATCGCCGAGCAGTACTTC.

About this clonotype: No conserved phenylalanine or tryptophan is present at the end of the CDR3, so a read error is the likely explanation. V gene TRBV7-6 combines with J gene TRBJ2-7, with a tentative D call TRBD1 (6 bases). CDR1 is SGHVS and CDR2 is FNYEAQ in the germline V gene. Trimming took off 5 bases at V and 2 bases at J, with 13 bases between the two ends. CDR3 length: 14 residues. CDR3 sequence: CASSSGQSAYEQYL. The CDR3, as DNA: TGTGCCAGCAGCAGTGGACAGAGCGCCTACGAGCAGTACCTC.

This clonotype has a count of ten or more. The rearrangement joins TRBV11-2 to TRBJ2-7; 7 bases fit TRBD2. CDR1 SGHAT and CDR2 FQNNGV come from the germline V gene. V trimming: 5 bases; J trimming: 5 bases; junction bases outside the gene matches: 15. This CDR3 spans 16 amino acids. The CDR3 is CASSLVVGGRIHEQYF. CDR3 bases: TGTGCCAGCAGCCTAGTGGTCGGCGGGAGAATACACGAGCAGTACTTC.

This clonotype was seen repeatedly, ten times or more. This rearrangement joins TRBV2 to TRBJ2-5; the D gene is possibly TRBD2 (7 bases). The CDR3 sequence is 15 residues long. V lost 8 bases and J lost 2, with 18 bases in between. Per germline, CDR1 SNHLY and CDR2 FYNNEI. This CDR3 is CASYRGGGRQETQYF. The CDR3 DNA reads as TGTGCCAGCTACCGGGGAGGGGGGCGGCAAGAGACCCAGTACTTC. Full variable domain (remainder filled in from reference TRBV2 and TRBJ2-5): EPEVTQTPSHQVTQMGQEVILRCVPISNHLYFYWYRQILGQKVEFLVSFYNNEISEKSEIFDDQFSVERPDGSNFTLKIRSTKLEDSAMYFCASYRGGGRQETQYFGPGTRLLVL.

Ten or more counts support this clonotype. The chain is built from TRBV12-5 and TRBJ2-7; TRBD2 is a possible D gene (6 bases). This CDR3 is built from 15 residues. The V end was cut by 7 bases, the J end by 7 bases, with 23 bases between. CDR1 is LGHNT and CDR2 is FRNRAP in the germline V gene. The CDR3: CASATGVPRPWEQYF. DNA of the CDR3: TGTGCTAGTGCGACGGGAGTCCCCCGACCTTGGGAGCAGTACTTC. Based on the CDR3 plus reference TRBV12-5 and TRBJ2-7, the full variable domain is DARVTQTPRHKVTEMGQEVTMRCQPILGHNTVFWYRQTMMQGLELLAYFRNRAPLDDSGMPKDRFSAEMPDATLATLKIQPSEPRDSAVYFCASATGVPRPWEQYFGPGTRLTVT.